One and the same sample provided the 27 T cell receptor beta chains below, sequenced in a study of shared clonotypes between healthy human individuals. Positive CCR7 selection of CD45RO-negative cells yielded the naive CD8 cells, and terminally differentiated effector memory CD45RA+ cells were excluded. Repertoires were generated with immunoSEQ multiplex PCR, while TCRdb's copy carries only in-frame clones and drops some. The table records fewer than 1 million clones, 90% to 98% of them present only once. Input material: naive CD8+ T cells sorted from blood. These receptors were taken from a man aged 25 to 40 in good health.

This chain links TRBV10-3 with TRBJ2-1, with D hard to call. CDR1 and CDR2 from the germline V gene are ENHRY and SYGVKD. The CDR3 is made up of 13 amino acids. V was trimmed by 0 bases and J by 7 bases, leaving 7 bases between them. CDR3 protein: CAISESPGNEQFF. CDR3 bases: TGTGCCATCAGTGAGTCGCCTGGGAATGAGCAGTTCTTC.

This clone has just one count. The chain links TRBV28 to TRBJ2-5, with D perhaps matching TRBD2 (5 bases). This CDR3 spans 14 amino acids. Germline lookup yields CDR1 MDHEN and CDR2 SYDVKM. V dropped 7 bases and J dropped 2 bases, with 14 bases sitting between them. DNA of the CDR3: TGTGCCAGCACCCTTTTGAGGGTACAAGAGACCCAGTACTTC. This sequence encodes CASTLLRVQETQYF.

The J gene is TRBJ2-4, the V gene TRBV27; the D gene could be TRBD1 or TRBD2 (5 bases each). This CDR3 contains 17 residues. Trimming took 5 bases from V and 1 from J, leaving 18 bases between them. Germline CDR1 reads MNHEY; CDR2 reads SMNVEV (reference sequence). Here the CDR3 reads CASSLIGTPNAKNIQYF. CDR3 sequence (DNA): TGTGCCAGCAGTCTAATCGGGACCCCTAACGCCAAAAACATTCAGTACTTC.

CDR3 loop: CASSGIGYTF. CDR3 nucleotide sequence: TGTGCCAGCAGCGGTATCGGCTACACCTTC. The genes are TRBV9 and TRBJ1-2; unclear D gene. CDR1 is SGDLS, CDR2 YYNGEE, per germline. CDR3 size: 10 residues. Trimming shortened V by 3 bases and J by 8 bases, and 5 bases separated the two germline ends.

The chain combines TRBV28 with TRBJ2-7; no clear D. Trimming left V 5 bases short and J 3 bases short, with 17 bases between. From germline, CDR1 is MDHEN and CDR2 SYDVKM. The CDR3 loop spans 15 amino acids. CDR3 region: CASSPLVARIYEQYF. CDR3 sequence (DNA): TGTGCCAGCAGTCCGCTGGTCGCGAGGATCTACGAGCAGTACTTC.

In DNA form, the CDR3 reads TGTGCCAGCAGCCGAAGGACAGGGGTGGGCACCGGGGAGCTGTTTTTT. It encodes CASSRRTGVGTGELFF. The genes are TRBV7-6 and TRBJ2-2; TRBD1 matches at 9 bases. V lost 5 bases and J lost 4; bases outside the gene matches: 8. The CDR3 totals 16 residues. Germline V gene data show CDR1 as SGHVS and CDR2 as FNYEAQ.

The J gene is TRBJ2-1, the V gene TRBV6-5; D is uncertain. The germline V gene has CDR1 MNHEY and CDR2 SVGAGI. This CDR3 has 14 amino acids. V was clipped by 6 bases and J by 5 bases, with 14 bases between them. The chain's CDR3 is CASSQRAWDNEQFF. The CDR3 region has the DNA TGTGCCAGCAGCCAGCGCGCATGGGACAATGAGCAGTTCTTC.

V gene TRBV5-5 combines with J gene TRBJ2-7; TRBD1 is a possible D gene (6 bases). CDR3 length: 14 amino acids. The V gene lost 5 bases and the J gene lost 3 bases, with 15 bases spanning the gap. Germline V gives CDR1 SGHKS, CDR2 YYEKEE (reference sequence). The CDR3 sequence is CASSETPGVYEQYF. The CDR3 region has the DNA TGTGCCAGCAGTGAGACGCCAGGGGTCTACGAGCAGTACTTC.

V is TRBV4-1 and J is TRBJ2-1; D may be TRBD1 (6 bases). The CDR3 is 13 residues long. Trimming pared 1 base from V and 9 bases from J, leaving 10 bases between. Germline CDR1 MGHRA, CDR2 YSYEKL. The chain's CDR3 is CASSQAPGAEQFF. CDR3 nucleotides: TGCGCCAGCAGCCAAGCCCCAGGGGCTGAGCAGTTCTTC.

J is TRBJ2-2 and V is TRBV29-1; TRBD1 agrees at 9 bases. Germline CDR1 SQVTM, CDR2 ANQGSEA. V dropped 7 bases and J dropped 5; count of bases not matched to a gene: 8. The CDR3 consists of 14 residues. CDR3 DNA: TGCAGCGCCCAACCGACAGGGGGTACCGGGGAGCTGTTTTTT. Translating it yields CSAQPTGGTGELFF.

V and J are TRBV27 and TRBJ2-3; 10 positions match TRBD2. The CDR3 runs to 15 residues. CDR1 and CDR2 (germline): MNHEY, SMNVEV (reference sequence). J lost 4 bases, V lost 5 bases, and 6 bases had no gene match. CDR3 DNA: TGTGCCAGCAGTATCTTAGCGGGAGGAGCAGATACGCAGTATTTT. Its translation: CASSILAGGADTQYF.

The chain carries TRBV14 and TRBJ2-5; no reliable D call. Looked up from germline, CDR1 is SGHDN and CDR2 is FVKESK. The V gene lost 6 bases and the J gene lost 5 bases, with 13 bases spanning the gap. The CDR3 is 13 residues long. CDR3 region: CASRPDGFETQYF. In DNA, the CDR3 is TGTGCCAGCAGACCGGACGGGTTCGAGACCCAGTACTTC.

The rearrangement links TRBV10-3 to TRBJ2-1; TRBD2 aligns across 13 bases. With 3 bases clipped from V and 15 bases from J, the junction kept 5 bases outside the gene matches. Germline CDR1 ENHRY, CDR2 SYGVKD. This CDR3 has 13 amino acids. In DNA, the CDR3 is TGTGCCATCAGTGAACCACTAGCGGGAGGGTTGTTCTTC. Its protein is CAISEPLAGGLFF.

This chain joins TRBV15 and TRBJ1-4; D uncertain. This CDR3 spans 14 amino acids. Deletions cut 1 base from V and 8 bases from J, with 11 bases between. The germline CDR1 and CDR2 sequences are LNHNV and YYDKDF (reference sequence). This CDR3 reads CATSRVPVGEKLFF. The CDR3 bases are TGTGCCACCAGCAGAGTTCCCGTGGGGGAAAAACTGTTTTTT.

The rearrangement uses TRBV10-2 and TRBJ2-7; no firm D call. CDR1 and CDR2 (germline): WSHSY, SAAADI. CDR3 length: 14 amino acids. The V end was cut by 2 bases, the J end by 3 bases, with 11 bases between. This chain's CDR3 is CASSEPETFYEQYF. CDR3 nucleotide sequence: TGCGCCAGCAGTGAGCCGGAAACCTTCTACGAGCAGTACTTC.

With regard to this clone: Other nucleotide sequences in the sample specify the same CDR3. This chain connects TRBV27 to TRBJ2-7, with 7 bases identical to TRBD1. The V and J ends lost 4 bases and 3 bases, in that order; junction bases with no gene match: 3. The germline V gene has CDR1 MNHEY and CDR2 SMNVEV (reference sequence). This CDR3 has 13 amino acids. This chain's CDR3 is CASSWGQNYEQYF. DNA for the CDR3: TGTGCCAGCAGTTGGGGACAGAACTACGAGCAGTACTTC.

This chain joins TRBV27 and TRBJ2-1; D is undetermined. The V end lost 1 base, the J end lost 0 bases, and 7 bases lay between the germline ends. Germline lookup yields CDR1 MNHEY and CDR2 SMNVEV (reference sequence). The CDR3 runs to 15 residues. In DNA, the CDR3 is TGTGCCAGCAGTTTATTCTCTTACTCCTACAATGAGCAGTTCTTC. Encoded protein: CASSLFSYSYNEQFF.

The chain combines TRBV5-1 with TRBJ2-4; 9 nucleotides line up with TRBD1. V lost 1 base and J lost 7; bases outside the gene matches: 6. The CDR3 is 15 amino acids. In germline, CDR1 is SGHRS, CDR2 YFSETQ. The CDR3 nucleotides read TGCGCCAGCAGCTTGAGGACAGGGGCGATGAACATTCAGTACTTC. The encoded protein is CASSLRTGAMNIQYF.

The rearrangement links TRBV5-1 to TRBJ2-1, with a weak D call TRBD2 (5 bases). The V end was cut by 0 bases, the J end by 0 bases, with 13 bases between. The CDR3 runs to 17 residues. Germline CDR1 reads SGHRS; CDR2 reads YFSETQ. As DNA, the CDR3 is TGCGCCAGCAGCTTGGTAGGGTGGGAGAGCTCCTACAATGAGCAGTTCTTC. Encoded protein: CASSLVGWESSYNEQFF.

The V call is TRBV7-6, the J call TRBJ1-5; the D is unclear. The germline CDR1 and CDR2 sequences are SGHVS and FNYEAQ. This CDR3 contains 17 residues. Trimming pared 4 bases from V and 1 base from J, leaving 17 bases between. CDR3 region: CASSSGGGNCSNQPQHF. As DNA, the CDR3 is TGTGCCAGCAGCTCGGGAGGAGGGAATTGCAGCAATCAGCCCCAGCATTTT.

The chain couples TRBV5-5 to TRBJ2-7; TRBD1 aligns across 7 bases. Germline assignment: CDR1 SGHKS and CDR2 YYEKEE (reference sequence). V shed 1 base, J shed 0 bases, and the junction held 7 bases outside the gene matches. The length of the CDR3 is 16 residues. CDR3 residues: CASSLTAGQDSYEQYF. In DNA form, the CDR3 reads TGTGCCAGCAGCTTGACCGCCGGACAGGACTCCTACGAGCAGTACTTC.

For the CDR3, the DNA is TGTGCCAGTAGTATGGCGAGGGAGCAGTTCTTC. It yields the protein CASSMAREQFF. V and J are TRBV19 and TRBJ2-1; D is unclear. CDR1 is LNHDA, CDR2 SQIVND, per germline (reference sequence). The CDR3 is 11 amino acids. With 3 bases removed from V and 10 bases from J, the gap between germline ends came to 7 bases.

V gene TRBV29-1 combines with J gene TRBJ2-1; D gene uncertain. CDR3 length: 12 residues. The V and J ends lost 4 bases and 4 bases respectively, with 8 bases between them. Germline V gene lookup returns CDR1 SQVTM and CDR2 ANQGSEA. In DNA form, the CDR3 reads TGCAGCGTTGTCCTGGGTTACAATGAGCAGTTCTTC. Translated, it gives CSVVLGYNEQFF.

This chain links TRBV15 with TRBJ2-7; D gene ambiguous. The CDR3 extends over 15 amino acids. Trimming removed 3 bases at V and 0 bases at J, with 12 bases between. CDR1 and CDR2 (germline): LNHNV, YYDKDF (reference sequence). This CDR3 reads CATSRVTGNSYEQYF. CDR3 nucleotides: TGTGCCACCAGCAGGGTTACGGGTAACTCCTACGAGCAGTACTTC.

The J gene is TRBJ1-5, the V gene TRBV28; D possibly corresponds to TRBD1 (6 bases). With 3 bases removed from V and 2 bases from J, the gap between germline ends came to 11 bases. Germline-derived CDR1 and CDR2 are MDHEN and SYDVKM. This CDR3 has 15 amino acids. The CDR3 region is CASSLYQGRNQPQHF. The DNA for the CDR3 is TGTGCCAGCAGTTTGTATCAGGGGCGCAATCAGCCCCAGCATTTT.

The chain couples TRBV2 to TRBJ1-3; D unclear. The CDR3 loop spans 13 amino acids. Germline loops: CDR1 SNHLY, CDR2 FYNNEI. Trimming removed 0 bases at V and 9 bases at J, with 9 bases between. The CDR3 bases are TGTGCCAGCAGTGAAGCACGTCGTGGCACCATATATTTT. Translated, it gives CASSEARRGTIYF.

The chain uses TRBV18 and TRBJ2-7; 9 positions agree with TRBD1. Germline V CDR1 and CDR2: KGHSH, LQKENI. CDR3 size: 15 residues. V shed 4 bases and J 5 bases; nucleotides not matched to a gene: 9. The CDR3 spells CASSRWDRDSDEQYF. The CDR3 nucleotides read TGTGCCAGCTCACGGTGGGACAGGGACTCGGACGAGCAGTACTTC.